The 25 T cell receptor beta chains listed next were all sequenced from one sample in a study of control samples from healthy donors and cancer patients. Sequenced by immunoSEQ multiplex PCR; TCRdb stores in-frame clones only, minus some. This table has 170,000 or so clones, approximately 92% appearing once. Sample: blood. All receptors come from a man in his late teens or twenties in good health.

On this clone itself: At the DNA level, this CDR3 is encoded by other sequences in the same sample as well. CDR3 DNA sequence: TGTGCCAGTAGCAGGGGACAGAACACCGGGGAGCTGTTTTTT. Translated, it gives CASSRGQNTGELFF. The rearrangement links TRBV19 to TRBJ2-2; TRBD1 might be the D (6 bases). CDR1 LNHDA and CDR2 SQIVND come from the germline V gene (reference sequence). V was shortened by 6 bases and J by 1 base, with 9 bases between the two germline ends. The CDR3 runs 14 residues. The whole variable domain, filled in from reference TRBV19 and TRBJ2-2, reads DGGITQSPKYLFRKEGQNVTLSCEQNLNHDAMYWYRQDPGQGLRLIYYSQIVNDFQKGDIAEGYSVSREKKESFPLTVTSAQKNPTAFYLCASSRGQNTGELFFGEGSRLTVL.

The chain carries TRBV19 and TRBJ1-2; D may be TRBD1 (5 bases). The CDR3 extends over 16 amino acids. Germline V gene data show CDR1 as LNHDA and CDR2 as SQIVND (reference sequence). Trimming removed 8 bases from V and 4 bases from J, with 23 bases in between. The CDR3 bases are TGTGCCAGTCGCTCTACCTCCGCCGGGGCCCCCTATGGCTACACCTTC. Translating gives CASRSTSAGAPYGYTF. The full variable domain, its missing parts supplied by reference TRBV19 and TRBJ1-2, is DGGITQSPKYLFRKEGQNVTLSCEQNLNHDAMYWYRQDPGQGLRLIYYSQIVNDFQKGDIAEGYSVSREKKESFPLTVTSAQKNPTAFYLCASRSTSAGAPYGYTFGSGTRLTVV.

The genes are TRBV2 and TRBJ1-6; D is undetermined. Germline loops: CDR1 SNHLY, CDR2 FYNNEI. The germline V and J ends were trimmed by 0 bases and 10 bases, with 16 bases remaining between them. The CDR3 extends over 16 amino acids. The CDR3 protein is CASSEALRGNPSPLHF. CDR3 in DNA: TGTGCCAGCAGTGAAGCGCTCCGCGGGAATCCGTCACCCCTCCACTTT. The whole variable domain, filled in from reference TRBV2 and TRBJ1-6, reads EPEVTQTPSHQVTQMGQEVILRCVPISNHLYFYWYRQILGQKVEFLVSFYNNEISEKSEIFDDQFSVERPDGSNFTLKIRSTKLEDSAMYFCASSEALRGNPSPLHFGNGTRLTVT.

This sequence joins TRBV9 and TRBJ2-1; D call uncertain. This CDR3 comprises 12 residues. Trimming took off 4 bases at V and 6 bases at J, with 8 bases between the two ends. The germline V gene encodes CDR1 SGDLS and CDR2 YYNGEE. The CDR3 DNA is TGTGCCAGCAGCCCTATTACCAATGAGCAGTTCTTC. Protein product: CASSPITNEQFF.

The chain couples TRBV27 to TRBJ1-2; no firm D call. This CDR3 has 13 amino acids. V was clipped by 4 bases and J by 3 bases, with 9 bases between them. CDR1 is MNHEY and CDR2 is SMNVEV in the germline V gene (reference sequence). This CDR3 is CASSSYPDYGYTF. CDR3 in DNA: TGTGCCAGCAGTTCCTACCCTGACTATGGCTACACCTTC.

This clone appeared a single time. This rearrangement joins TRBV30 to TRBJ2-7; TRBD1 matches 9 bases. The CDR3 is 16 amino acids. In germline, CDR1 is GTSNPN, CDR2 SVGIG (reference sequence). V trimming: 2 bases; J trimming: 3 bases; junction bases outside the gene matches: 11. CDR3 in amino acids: CAWSPGTGFLLYEQYF. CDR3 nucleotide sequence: TGTGCCTGGAGTCCCGGGACAGGGTTTTTGCTCTACGAGCAGTACTTC.

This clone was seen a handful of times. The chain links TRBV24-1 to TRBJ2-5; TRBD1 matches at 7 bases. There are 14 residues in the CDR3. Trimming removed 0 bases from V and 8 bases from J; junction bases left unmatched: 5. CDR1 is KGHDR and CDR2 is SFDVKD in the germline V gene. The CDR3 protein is CATSDLRQGGTQYF. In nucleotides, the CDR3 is TGTGCCACCAGTGATTTGCGACAGGGTGGTACCCAGTACTTC.

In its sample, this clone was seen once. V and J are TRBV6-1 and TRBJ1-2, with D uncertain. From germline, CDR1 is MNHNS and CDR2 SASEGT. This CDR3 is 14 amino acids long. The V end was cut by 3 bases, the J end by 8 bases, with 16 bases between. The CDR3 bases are TGTGCCAGCAGTGAGGTTCGTTGGGGTATGGGCTACACCTTC. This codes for CASSEVRWGMGYTF.

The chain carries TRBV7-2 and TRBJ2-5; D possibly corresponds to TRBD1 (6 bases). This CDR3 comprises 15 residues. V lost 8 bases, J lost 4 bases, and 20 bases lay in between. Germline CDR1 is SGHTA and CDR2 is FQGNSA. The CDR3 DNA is TGTGCCAGCCGTCCAAGGGGGAAGTTTGCAGAGACCCAGTACTTC. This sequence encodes CASRPRGKFAETQYF.

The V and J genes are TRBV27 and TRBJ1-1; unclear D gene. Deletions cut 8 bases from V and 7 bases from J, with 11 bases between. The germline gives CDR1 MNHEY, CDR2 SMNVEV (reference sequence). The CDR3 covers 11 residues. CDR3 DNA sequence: TGTGCCAGCTTCTTGGGAAATGAAGCTTTCTTT. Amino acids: CASFLGNEAFF.

CDR3 protein: CASSDILAGGPRSNTGELFF. CDR3 sequence (DNA): TGTGCCAGCAGTGATATTCTAGCGGGGGGCCCTCGATCGAACACCGGGGAGCTGTTTTTT. V gene TRBV2 combines with J gene TRBJ2-2; the match to TRBD2 covers 11 bases. V dropped 3 bases and J dropped 0; count of bases not matched to a gene: 12. This CDR3 spans 20 amino acids. From germline, CDR1 is SNHLY and CDR2 FYNNEI.

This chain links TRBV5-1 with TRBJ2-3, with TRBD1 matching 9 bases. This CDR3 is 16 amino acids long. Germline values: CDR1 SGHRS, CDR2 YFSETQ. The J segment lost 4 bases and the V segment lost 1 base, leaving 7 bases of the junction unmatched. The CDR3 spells CASSLRTGQGSDTQYF. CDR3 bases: TGCGCCAGCAGCTTGAGGACCGGACAGGGGTCAGATACGCAGTATTTT.

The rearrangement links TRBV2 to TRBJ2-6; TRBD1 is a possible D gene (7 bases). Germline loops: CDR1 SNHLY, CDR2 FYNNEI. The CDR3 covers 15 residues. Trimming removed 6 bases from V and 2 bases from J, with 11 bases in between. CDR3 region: CASSQGGTGANVLTF. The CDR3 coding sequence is TGTGCCAGCAGCCAGGGGGGTACTGGGGCCAACGTCCTGACTTTC.

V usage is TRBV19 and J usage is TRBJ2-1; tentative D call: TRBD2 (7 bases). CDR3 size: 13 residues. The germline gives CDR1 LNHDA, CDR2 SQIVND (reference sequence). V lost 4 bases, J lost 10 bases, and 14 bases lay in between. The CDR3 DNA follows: TGTGCCAGTAGTACCTCGGGGGGCCACGAGCAGTTCTTC. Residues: CASSTSGGHEQFF.

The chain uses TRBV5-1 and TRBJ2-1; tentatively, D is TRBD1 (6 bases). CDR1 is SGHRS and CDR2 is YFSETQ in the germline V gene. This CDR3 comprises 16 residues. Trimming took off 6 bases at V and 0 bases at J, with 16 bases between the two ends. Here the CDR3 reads CASTDVRGGSYNEQFF. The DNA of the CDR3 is TGCGCCAGCACCGACGTTAGAGGGGGCTCCTACAATGAGCAGTTCTTC.

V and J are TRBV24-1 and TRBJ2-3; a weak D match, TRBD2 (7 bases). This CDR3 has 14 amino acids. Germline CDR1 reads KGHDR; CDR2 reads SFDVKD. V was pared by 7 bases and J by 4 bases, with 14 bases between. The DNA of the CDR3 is TGTGCCACCAGGTTCCGGGGGGCCCCAGATACGCAGTATTTT. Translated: CATRFRGAPDTQYF.

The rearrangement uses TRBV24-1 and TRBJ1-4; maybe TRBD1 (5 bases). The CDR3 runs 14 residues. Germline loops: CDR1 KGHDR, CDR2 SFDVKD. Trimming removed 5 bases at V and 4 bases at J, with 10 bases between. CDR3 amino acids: CATSGAGHNEKLFF. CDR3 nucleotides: TGTGCCACCAGTGGTGCAGGGCATAATGAAAAACTGTTTTTT.

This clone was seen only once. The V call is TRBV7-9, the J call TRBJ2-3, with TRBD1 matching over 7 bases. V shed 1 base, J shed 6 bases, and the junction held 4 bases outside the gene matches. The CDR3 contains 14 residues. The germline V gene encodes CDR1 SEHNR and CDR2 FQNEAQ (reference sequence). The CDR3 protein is CASSLGQGRDTQYF. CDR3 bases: TGTGCCAGCAGCTTAGGACAGGGAAGGGATACGCAGTATTTT.

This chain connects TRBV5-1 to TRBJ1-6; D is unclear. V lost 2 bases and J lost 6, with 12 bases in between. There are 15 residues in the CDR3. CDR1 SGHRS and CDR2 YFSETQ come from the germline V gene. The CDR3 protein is CASSFTGRGNSPLHF. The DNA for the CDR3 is TGCGCCAGCAGCTTCACCGGGCGAGGTAATTCACCCCTCCACTTT.

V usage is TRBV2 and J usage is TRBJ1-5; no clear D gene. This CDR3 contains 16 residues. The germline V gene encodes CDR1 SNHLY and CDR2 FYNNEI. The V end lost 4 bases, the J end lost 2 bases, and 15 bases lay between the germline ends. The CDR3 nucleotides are TGTGCCAGCAGTGGGGAAGGTCCGGGCGGCAATCAGCCCCAGCATTTT. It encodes CASSGEGPGGNQPQHF.

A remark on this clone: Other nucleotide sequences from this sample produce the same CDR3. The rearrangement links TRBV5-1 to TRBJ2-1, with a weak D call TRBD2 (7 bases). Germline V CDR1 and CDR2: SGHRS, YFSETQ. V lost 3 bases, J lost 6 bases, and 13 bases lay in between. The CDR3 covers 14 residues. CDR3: CASSWRGGVNEQFF. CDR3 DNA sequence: TGCGCCAGCAGCTGGAGGGGGGGCGTCAATGAGCAGTTCTTC.

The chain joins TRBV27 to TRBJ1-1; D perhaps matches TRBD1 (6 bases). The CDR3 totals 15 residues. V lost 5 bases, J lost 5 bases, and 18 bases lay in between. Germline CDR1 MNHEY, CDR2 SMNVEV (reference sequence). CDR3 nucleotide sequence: TGTGCCAGCAGTCCCCTTGAAAAGGGGGGGACTGAAGCTTTCTTT. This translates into CASSPLEKGGTEAFF.

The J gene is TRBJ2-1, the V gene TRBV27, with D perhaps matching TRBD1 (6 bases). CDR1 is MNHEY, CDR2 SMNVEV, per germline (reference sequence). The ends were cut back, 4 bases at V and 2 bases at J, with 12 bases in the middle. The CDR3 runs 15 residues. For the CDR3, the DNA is TGTGCCAGCAGTTGGCCCCCAGGGGCCTACAATGAGCAGTTCTTC. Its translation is CASSWPPGAYNEQFF.

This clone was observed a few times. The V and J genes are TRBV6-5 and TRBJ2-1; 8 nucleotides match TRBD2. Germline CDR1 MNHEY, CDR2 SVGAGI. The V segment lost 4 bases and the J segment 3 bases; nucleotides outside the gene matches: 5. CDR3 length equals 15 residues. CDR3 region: CASSFPGGGYNEQFF. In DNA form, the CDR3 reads TGTGCCAGCAGTTTCCCCGGGGGGGGCTACAATGAGCAGTTCTTC.

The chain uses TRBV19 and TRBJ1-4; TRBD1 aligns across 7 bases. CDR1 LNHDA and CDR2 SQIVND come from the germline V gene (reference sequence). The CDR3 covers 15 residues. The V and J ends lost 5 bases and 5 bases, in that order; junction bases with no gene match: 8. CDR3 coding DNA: TGTGCCAGTAGTTCACGGGACAGAGAGAATGAAAAACTGTTTTTT. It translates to CASSSRDRENEKLFF.